The TCR beta chain described here comes from a study of blood T cells in healthy people across ages. About the study: Using template switching, researchers captured about one barcoded beta molecule for each two T cells. Study observations and caveats: Strong correlation existed between TCR beta diversity and naive T cell percentage.

Total RNA extraction produced at least 5.5 micrograms (per sample) for the study. Per the germline V gene, CDR1 is SGDLS and CDR2 is YYNGEE. The CDR3 is 15 amino acids. V shed 3 bases and J shed 7 bases, with 16 bases lying between them. As regards this clonotype: Antigen unknown.

A J-beta primer mix and a sample-barcoded 5' primer were used in a second PCR of roughly 6 to 12 cycles. TCRdb itself ran the 5' RACE reads through MiXCR, one entry per CDR3 protein. The profile shows 650,000 to 800,000 distinct CDR3 sequences, under 45% of them singletons. The receptor comes from a man in his sixties in good health. Sequenced material: blood. The V call is TRBV9, the J call TRBJ1-4; D unclear. In DNA form, the CDR3 reads TGTGCCAGCAGCGCTTGGCCTAGCCGGTTTGAAAAACTGTTTTTT. Its translation: CASSAWPSRFEKLFF.